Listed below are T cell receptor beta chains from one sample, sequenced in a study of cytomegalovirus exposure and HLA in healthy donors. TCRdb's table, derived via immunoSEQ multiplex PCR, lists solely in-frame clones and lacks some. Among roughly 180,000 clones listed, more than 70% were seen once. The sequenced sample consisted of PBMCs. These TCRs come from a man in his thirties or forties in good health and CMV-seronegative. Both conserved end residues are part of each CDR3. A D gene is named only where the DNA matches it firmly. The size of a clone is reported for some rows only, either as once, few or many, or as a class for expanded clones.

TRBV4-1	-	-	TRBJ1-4	TGCGCCAGCAGCCACCTGGCCTCTAATGAAAAACTGTTTTTT	CASSHLASNEKLFF
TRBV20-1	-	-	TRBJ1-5	TGCAGTGCGGGGGGGAGTCAGCCCCAGCATTTT	CSAGGSQPQHF
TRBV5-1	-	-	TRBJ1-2	TGCGCCAGCAGCCCTCAGGGATTCAATGGCTACACCTTC	CASSPQGFNGYTF
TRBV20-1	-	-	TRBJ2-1	TGCAGTCAACGGTCGGGCAATGAGCAGTTCTTC	CSQRSGNEQFF
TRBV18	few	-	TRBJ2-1	TGTGCCAGCTCACCATTCGCGGGTGGGTCCTACAATGAGCAGTTCTTC	CASSPFAGGSYNEQFF
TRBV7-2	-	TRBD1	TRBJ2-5	TGTGCCAGCAGCATACCCGGGACAGGGGGAGAGACCCAGTACTTC	CASSIPGTGGETQYF
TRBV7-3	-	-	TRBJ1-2	TGTGCCAGCAGCTCAACGGGGACACCTCGCGAGCATGGCTACACCTTC	CASSSTGTPREHGYTF
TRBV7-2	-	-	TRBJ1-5	TGTGCCAGCAGCGTCAGGGATGAAGGACAGCCCCAGCATTTT	CASSVRDEGQPQHF
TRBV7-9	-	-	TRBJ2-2	TGTGCCAGCAGCCGGGGGGCGGGAGAGAAGGTCGGGGAGCTGTTTTTT	CASSRGAGEKVGELFF
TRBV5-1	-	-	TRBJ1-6	TGCGCCAGCAGCTATGAGCAGGGATCACCCCTCCACTTT	CASSYEQGSPLHF
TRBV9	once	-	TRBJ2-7	TGTGCCAGCAGCGTAGGAGGTAGCGGCTACGAGCAGTACTTC	CASSVGGSGYEQYF
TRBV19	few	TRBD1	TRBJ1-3	TGTGCCACGACCGAACAGGGGACGAAGGGAAACACCATATATTTT	CATTEQGTKGNTIYF
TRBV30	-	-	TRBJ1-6	TGTGCCTCATCACCCCTCCACTTT	CASSPLHF
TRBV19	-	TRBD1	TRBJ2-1	TGTGCCAGTAGTACCGACAGGGAGTCCTACAATGAGCAGTTCTTC	CASSTDRESYNEQFF